This is a list of T cell receptor beta chains from one sample in a study of vaccination and CD4 T cells after COVID-19. Their recognized antigens are unknown. One entry per CDR3 protein, called by TCRdb with MiXCR from the PCR reads. The table lists tens of thousands of distinct CDR3 sequences, about 38% of them singletons. The sample was CD4+ T cells from blood, cultured in vitro, taken before SARS-CoV-2 vaccination. These receptor sequences come from a human donor who received a COVID-19 vaccine. Both conserved end residues are part of each CDR3. The D gene is left open where the match is weak. A clone size is listed for some rows: how often the clone was seen (once, few, many), or a class if it is expanded.

J	V	D	size	CDR3	DNA
TRBJ2-3	TRBV6-1	.	few	CASRRDTETDTQYF	TGTGCCAGCAGACGGGACACCGAGACAGATACGCAGTATTTT
TRBJ1-2	TRBV27	.	few	CASSFRPGGGYTF	TGTGCCAGCAGTTTCAGGCCGGGCGGGGGCTACACCTTC
TRBJ1-1	TRBV7-6	.	.	CASSARRGGANTEAFF	TGTGCCAGCAGCGCCCGGCGGGGAGGGGCGAACACTGAAGCTTTCTTT
TRBJ1-6	TRBV27	.	.	CASSLSVGGAGSPLHF	TGTGCCAGCAGTTTATCTGTAGGGGGAGCCGGGTCACCCCTCCACTTT
TRBJ2-3	TRBV6-1	.	.	CASSDRLGYTDTQYF	TGTGCCAGCAGTGACCGACTGGGCTACACAGATACGCAGTATTTT
TRBJ2-3	TRBV20-1	TRBD1	.	CSASTGTASTDTQYF	TGCAGTGCTTCGACCGGGACAGCAAGCACAGATACGCAGTATTTT
TRBJ2-7	TRBV20-1	.	once	CSASAKGWEQYF	TGCAGTGCTAGTGCAAAGGGGTGGGAGCAGTACTTC
TRBJ1-2	TRBV6-1	TRBD1	few	CASSESTGGYGYTF	TGTGCCAGCAGTGAAAGTACAGGGGGCTATGGCTACACCTTC
TRBJ2-5	TRBV20-1	TRBD2	few	CSARTSGGGETQYF	TGCAGTGCTAGAACTAGCGGGGGAGGGGAGACCCAGTACTTC
TRBJ2-5	TRBV7-2	.	few	CASSLALPHQETQYF	TGTGCCAGCAGCTTAGCCTTGCCACACCAAGAGACCCAGTACTTC
TRBJ2-7	TRBV18	TRBD1	.	CASSPGTGGLYEQYF	TGTGCCAGCTCACCAGGAACAGGGGGATTGTACGAGCAGTACTTC
TRBJ1-5	TRBV5-6	.	.	CASSFRGTGFNQPQHF	TGTGCCAGCAGCTTTCGGGGTACAGGGTTCAATCAGCCCCAGCATTTT
TRBJ1-5	TRBV19	.	.	CATAGSPEINQPQHF	TGTGCCACCGCGGGGTCACCCGAAATAAATCAGCCCCAGCATTTT
TRBJ1-6	TRBV5-1	TRBD1	.	CASSLGTGGSYNSPLHF	TGCGCCAGCAGCCTGGGGACAGGGGGCTCCTATAATTCACCCCTCCACTTT
TRBJ1-2	TRBV14	.	.	CASSQERYSGGYTF	TGTGCCAGCAGCCAAGAACGGTACTCTGGGGGCTACACCTTC
TRBJ2-3	TRBV6-5	.	.	CASSYPPGDTQYF	TGTGCCAGCAGTTACCCGCCCGGAGATACGCAGTATTTT
TRBJ2-2	TRBV23-1	TRBD1	.	CASRQDRVDTGELFF	TGCGCCAGCAGACAGGACAGGGTGGATACCGGGGAGCTGTTTTTT
TRBJ1-3	TRBV30	.	.	CAWSVGRAGNTIYF	TGTGCCTGGAGTGTAGGCAGGGCTGGAAACACCATATATTTT
TRBJ2-2	TRBV6-4	.	few	CASRGGGDPTGELFF	TGTGCCAGCAGGGGAGGGGGCGACCCCACCGGGGAGCTGTTTTTT
TRBJ1-2	TRBV19	.	few	CASSIGGGYTF	TGTGCCAGTAGTATTGGTGGTGGCTACACCTTC
TRBJ1-2	TRBV24-1	.	medium-sized	CATSDRRTDLRGDYGYTF	TGTGCCACCAGTGATCGAAGGACGGACCTCCGAGGGGACTATGGCTACACCTTC
TRBJ2-1	TRBV15	.	.	CATSRQGGFDEQFF	TGTGCCACCAGCAGGCAGGGGGGGTTCGATGAGCAGTTCTTC
TRBJ1-1	TRBV7-7	.	.	CASSLGGGDTEAFF	TGTGCCAGCAGCTTGGGAGGGGGAGACACTGAAGCTTTCTTT
TRBJ2-3	TRBV7-3	.	.	CASSLAAGFTDTQYF	TGTGCCAGCAGCTTAGCCGCGGGGTTCACTGATACGCAGTATTTT
TRBJ2-7	TRBV30	TRBD1	.	CAFNRDRDYEQYF	TGTGCCTTTAACCGGGACAGGGATTACGAGCAGTACTTC
TRBJ2-5	TRBV4-1	TRBD2	.	CASSHPGLAEKNQETQYF	TGCGCCAGCAGCCACCCGGGACTAGCAGAAAAGAATCAAGAGACCCAGTACTTC
TRBJ1-5	TRBV5-1	.	.	CASSLGTVSNQPQHF	TGCGCCAGCAGCTTGGGGACAGTTAGCAATCAGCCCCAGCATTTT
TRBJ1-1	TRBV29-1	TRBD1	.	CSVDPGGAGPTEAFF	TGCAGCGTTGACCCAGGGGGTGCGGGGCCCACTGAAGCTTTCTTT
TRBJ2-5	TRBV20-1	TRBD2	.	CSASGGAVQETQYF	TGCAGTGCTAGCGGGGGGGCCGTCCAAGAGACCCAGTACTTC
TRBJ2-5	TRBV7-2	.	.	CASSLYETQYF	TGTGCCAGCAGCTTGTACGAGACCCAGTACTTC
TRBJ2-1	TRBV20-1	.	.	CSAGQGSLSYNEQFF	TGCAGTGCTGGCCAGGGTAGTCTCTCCTACAATGAGCAGTTCTTC
TRBJ1-1	TRBV20-1	TRBD1	.	CSALGQGAEAFF	TGCAGTGCCTTGGGACAGGGTGCTGAAGCTTTCTTT
TRBJ2-5	TRBV29-1	.	.	CSVEGGPTLEETQYF	TGCAGCGTTGAGGGTGGCCCAACTCTTGAAGAGACCCAGTACTTC
TRBJ2-5	TRBV20-1	TRBD1	.	CSARGQGAAPSQETQYF	TGCAGTGCTAGAGGACAGGGGGCGGCCCCGTCACAAGAGACCCAGTACTTC
TRBJ1-1	TRBV5-1	TRBD1	few	CASSLVGQVESNTEAFF	TGCGCCAGCAGCTTGGTCGGACAGGTAGAATCCAACACTGAAGCTTTCTTT
TRBJ1-1	TRBV12-3/TRBV12-4	.	.	CASSFRGRNTEAFF	TGTGCCAGCAGTTTCAGGGGACGGAACACTGAAGCTTTCTTT
TRBJ2-1	TRBV30	TRBD2	few	CAWSGGASYNEQFF	TGTGCCTGGAGCGGGGGGGCTAGTTACAATGAGCAGTTCTTC
TRBJ2-5	TRBV10-1	.	.	CASSSQGSQETQYF	TGCGCCAGCAGTTCCCAGGGAAGCCAAGAGACCCAGTACTTC
TRBJ2-7	TRBV10-3	TRBD1	.	CATLGQGSEEQYF	TGTGCCACTTTAGGACAGGGATCGGAAGAGCAGTACTTC
TRBJ1-1	TRBV12-3/TRBV12-4	.	.	CASSLGETNTEAFF	TGTGCCAGCAGTTTGGGGGAGACGAACACTGAAGCTTTCTTT
TRBJ1-2	TRBV28	TRBD1	few	CASSYTGTGFGYTF	TGTGCCAGCAGTTATACCGGGACAGGGTTTGGCTACACCTTC
TRBJ2-3	TRBV20-1	.	.	CSASRGGFSTDTQYF	TGCAGTGCTAGTAGGGGGGGGTTCTCCACAGATACGCAGTATTTT
TRBJ1-6	TRBV19	TRBD1	few	CASSTRQGGNSPLHF	TGTGCCAGTAGTACCCGACAGGGAGGGAATTCACCCCTCCACTTT
TRBJ1-3	TRBV10-3	.	.	CAISGDFSGNTIYF	TGTGCCATCAGTGGAGACTTCTCTGGAAACACCATATATTTT
TRBJ1-4	TRBV21-1	.	.	CASRVTGTNEKLFF	TGTGCCAGTCGGGTAACGGGGACTAATGAAAAACTGTTTTTT
TRBJ1-6	TRBV20-1	TRBD1	medium-sized	CSARDQGAYSPLHF	TGCAGTGCTAGAGATCAGGGGGCCTACTCACCCCTCCACTTT
TRBJ1-2	TRBV2	.	.	CASREDGSYGYTF	TGTGCCAGCAGGGAGGACGGGAGCTATGGCTACACCTTC
TRBJ2-3	TRBV7-6	TRBD2	few	CASSPRAGGAEGGTDTQYF	TGTGCCAGCAGCCCGCGAGCGGGGGGGGCCGAGGGGGGTACAGATACGCAGTATTTT
TRBJ2-5	TRBV29-1	TRBD1	.	CSVTPGQGLETQYF	TGCAGCGTGACTCCGGGACAGGGATTGGAGACCCAGTACTTC
TRBJ1-2	TRBV3-1	TRBD1	.	CASSPRSTGRYGYTF	TGTGCCAGCAGCCCGAGGTCGACAGGGAGGTATGGCTACACCTTC
TRBJ2-3	TRBV24-1	TRBD2	few	CATSDPGGSTDTQYF	TGTGCCACCAGTGACCCGGGGGGTAGCACAGATACGCAGTATTTT
TRBJ1-4	TRBV20-1	.	.	CSASDEDNEKLFF	TGCAGTGCTTCCGACGAAGATAATGAAAAACTGTTTTTT
TRBJ2-3	TRBV7-2	TRBD2	few	CASSLGGSGGGSQYF	TGTGCCAGCAGCTTAGGAGGGAGCGGGGGCGGGTCGCAGTATTTT